What follows are 22 T cell receptor beta chains derived from one specimen sequenced in a study of T cell responses to AZD1222 COVID-19 vaccine. TCRdb keeps only in-frame clones here, not all; method: immunoSEQ multiplex PCR. The profile shows 100,000 or so clones, 86% of them singletons. Sequenced here: peripheral blood, sampled on day 0 of AZD1222 vaccination. These TCRs come from an adult in good health.

The rearrangement joins TRBV7-9 to TRBJ1-1; D call uncertain. The CDR3 runs to 15 residues. Per the germline V gene, CDR1 is SEHNR and CDR2 is FQNEAQ (reference sequence). V dropped 6 bases and J dropped 0 bases, with 14 bases sitting between them. The CDR3 DNA reads as TGTGCCAGCAGTTCCCCAACCGAAATGAACACTGAAGCTTTCTTT. Amino acids: CASSSPTEMNTEAFF.

V gene TRBV7-2 combines with J gene TRBJ1-5, with unresolved D. This CDR3 comprises 13 residues. Trimming took off 3 bases at V and 7 bases at J, with 10 bases between the two ends. Germline loops: CDR1 SGHTA, CDR2 FQGNSA. The chain's CDR3 is CASSFQEGQPQHF. CDR3 coding DNA: TGTGCCAGCAGCTTCCAGGAGGGACAGCCCCAGCATTTT.

In this sample, this clone turned up once. The V and J genes are TRBV30 and TRBJ2-7; the match to TRBD1 covers 7 bases. The germline V gene encodes CDR1 GTSNPN and CDR2 SVGIG (reference sequence). The CDR3 runs to 18 residues. The V segment lost 7 bases and the J segment 2 bases; nucleotides outside the gene matches: 23. CDR3: CASTSGTAALIITYEQYF. Here the CDR3 DNA reads TGTGCCTCGACGTCAGGGACAGCCGCCCTAATTATTACCTACGAGCAGTACTTC.

The chain uses TRBV2 and TRBJ1-2; 9 bases map to TRBD1. Trimming took 7 bases from V and 2 from J; bases not matched to a gene: 8. CDR3 length: 15 amino acids. The germline gives CDR1 SNHLY, CDR2 FYNNEI. CDR3 amino acids: CASTLSGQGNYGYTF. The CDR3 DNA reads as TGTGCCAGCACCCTATCGGGACAGGGAAACTATGGCTACACCTTC. Looking up the rest from reference TRBV2 and TRBJ1-2 gives the full variable domain: EPEVTQTPSHQVTQMGQEVILRCVPISNHLYFYWYRQILGQKVEFLVSFYNNEISEKSEIFDDQFSVERPDGSNFTLKIRSTKLEDSAMYFCASTLSGQGNYGYTFGSGTRLTVV.

The chain has TRBV9 and TRBJ1-3, with no clear D. This CDR3 is 17 amino acids long. Trimming removed 0 bases at V and 0 bases at J, with 13 bases between. Germline V lookup: CDR1 SGDLS, CDR2 YYNGEE. CDR3 sequence: CASSVAELGRSGNTIYF. CDR3 in DNA: TGTGCCAGCAGCGTAGCTGAGTTAGGGCGCTCTGGAAACACCATATATTTT.

The chain links TRBV28 to TRBJ2-7, with D uncertain. The ends were cut back, 3 bases at V and 4 bases at J, with 10 bases in the middle. The CDR3 has 13 amino acids. Germline lookup yields CDR1 MDHEN and CDR2 SYDVKM. The DNA for the CDR3 is TGTGCCAGCAGTTTCTGGCTAAGATACGAGCAGTACTTC. This gives the protein CASSFWLRYEQYF. Together with reference TRBV28 and TRBJ2-7, the CDR3 gives the full variable domain: DVKVTQSSRYLVKRTGEKVFLECVQDMDHENMFWYRQDPGLGLRLIYFSYDVKMKEKGDIPEGYSVSREKKERFSLILESASTNQTSMYLCASSFWLRYEQYFGPGTRLTVT.

This clone has a single count. The rearrangement links TRBV3-1 (or the pseudogene TRBV3-2) to TRBJ2-5, with 10 bases lining up with TRBD2. Germline V CDR1 and CDR2: LGHDT, YNNKEL (reference sequence). The length of the CDR3 is 15 residues. J lost 5 bases, V lost 4 bases, and 7 bases had no gene match. This CDR3 is CASSLATSGSETQYF. The CDR3 coding sequence is TGTGCCAGCAGCCTTGCGACTAGCGGGTCCGAGACCCAGTACTTC.

V usage is TRBV28 and J usage is TRBJ2-3, with 8 bases aligning to TRBD2. CDR3 size: 17 residues. Trimming took 3 bases from V and 1 from J; bases not matched to a gene: 9. Germline V gene data show CDR1 as MDHEN and CDR2 as SYDVKM. The CDR3 is CASSFPMRGAGTDTQYF. The CDR3 DNA reads TGTGCCAGCAGTTTCCCTATGCGGGGGGCCGGCACAGATACGCAGTATTTT.

This chain connects TRBV5-1 to TRBJ2-7; TRBD2 matches 11 bases. Germline V gene lookup returns CDR1 SGHRS and CDR2 YFSETQ. V was pared by 4 bases and J by 3 bases, with 9 bases of the junction left unmatched. CDR3 length: 16 amino acids. Written as DNA, the CDR3 is TGCGCCAGCAGCCGGACCGGGACTAGCGGATACTACGAGCAGTACTTC. It encodes CASSRTGTSGYYEQYF.

The DNA for the CDR3 is TGTGCCAGCAGCTTCCAGGGGAACACTGAAGCTTTCTTT. It translates to CASSFQGNTEAFF. The chain couples TRBV7-9 to TRBJ1-1, with a weak D call TRBD1 (5 bases). The CDR3 has 13 residues. Between the trimmed V and J ends, which lost 3 bases and 1 base, there was a span of 6 bases. From germline, CDR1 is SEHNR and CDR2 FQNEAQ (reference sequence).

This chain uses TRBV28 with TRBJ2-5; the D is unclear. This CDR3 comprises 15 residues. Trimming took off 6 bases at V and 0 bases at J, with 14 bases between the two ends. CDR1 is MDHEN, CDR2 SYDVKM, per germline. The DNA for the CDR3 is TGTGCCAGCAGCCTCGGCCGGGCTAACCAAGAGACCCAGTACTTC. It yields the protein CASSLGRANQETQYF.

This clone turned up a few times. This chain connects TRBV15 to TRBJ1-5, with a weak D call TRBD1 (5 bases). Germline V lookup: CDR1 LNHNV, CDR2 YYDKDF (reference sequence). This CDR3 region has 15 residues. V lost 0 bases and J lost 7, with 13 bases in between. This CDR3 reads CATSRDPGLRQPQHF. The CDR3 region has the DNA TGTGCCACCAGCAGAGACCCAGGGTTACGCCAGCCCCAGCATTTT.

The chain combines TRBV4-3 with TRBJ2-3; 13 nucleotides line up with TRBD2. CDR1 and CDR2 (germline): LGHNA, YSLEER. The CDR3 is made up of 16 amino acids. V shed 3 bases, J shed 4 bases, and the junction held 4 bases outside the gene matches. The CDR3 bases are TGCGCCAGCAGCCAGGGACTAGCGGGGAGCGCAGATACGCAGTATTTT. Translation gives CASSQGLAGSADTQYF.

V and J are TRBV13 and TRBJ2-1, with TRBD2 matching over 13 bases. Trimming took 3 bases from V and 4 from J; bases not matched to a gene: 0. Germline CDR1 is PRHDT and CDR2 is FYEKMQ (reference sequence). The CDR3 length is 15 residues. For the CDR3, the DNA is TGTGCCAGCAGCTTGGGACTAGCGGGATACAATGAGCAGTTCTTC. This sequence encodes CASSLGLAGYNEQFF.

This clone showed up just once. The chain has TRBV28 and TRBJ2-1; D is perhaps TRBD1 (5 bases). CDR1 MDHEN and CDR2 SYDVKM come from the germline V gene. Trimming left V 4 bases short and J 7 bases short, with 14 bases between. CDR3 length: 14 amino acids. The CDR3 DNA reads as TGTGCCAGCAGTTCCCGTAGGGGTCGGAATGAGCAGTTCTTC. Translated, it gives CASSSRRGRNEQFF.

The CDR3 DNA reads TGTGCCAGCAGTTTAAGGTTCGTCAGGCGTGGAAAACTGTTTTTT. Translation: CASSLRFVRRGKLFF. This chain uses TRBV28 with TRBJ1-4; D remains ambiguous. Germline-derived CDR1 and CDR2 are MDHEN and SYDVKM. There are 15 residues in the CDR3. V lost 2 bases to trimming and J lost 10 bases, with 17 bases between them.

This chain links TRBV27 with TRBJ1-1; 9 positions match TRBD1. CDR1 and CDR2 from the germline V gene are MNHEY and SMNVEV (reference sequence). J gave up 1 base and V 5 bases, and 8 bases lay outside the gene matches. The CDR3 length is 16 residues. The CDR3: CASSPPQGAKNTEAFF. As DNA, the CDR3 is TGTGCCAGCAGTCCCCCACAGGGGGCGAAGAACACTGAAGCTTTCTTT.

DNA for the CDR3: TGTGCCACCAGTGATCCGACCCGGACAGGCTCCTACGAGCAGTACTTC. Its protein product is CATSDPTRTGSYEQYF. The chain joins TRBV24-1 to TRBJ2-7, with 7 bases that match TRBD1. Trimming at V came to 3 bases and at J to 0 bases, leaving 7 bases not matched to a gene. CDR3 length: 16 residues. Germline V CDR1 and CDR2: KGHDR, SFDVKD.

This clone has a handful of counts. The rearrangement uses TRBV30 and TRBJ2-7; TRBD1 is a possible D gene (6 bases). Germline CDR1 is GTSNPN and CDR2 is SVGIG (reference sequence). Trimming left V 1 base short and J 2 bases short, with 24 bases between. The CDR3 loop spans 18 amino acids. The CDR3 here is CAWSASSRTAPRPYEQYF. Here the CDR3 DNA reads TGTGCCTGGAGTGCCTCAAGCAGGACAGCCCCAAGACCCTACGAGCAGTACTTC.

This sequence joins TRBV10-3 and TRBJ2-7, with D possibly being TRBD1 (6 bases). Trimming took off 2 bases at V and 9 bases at J, with 14 bases between the two ends. The CDR3 loop spans 13 amino acids. The germline CDR1 and CDR2 sequences are ENHRY and SYGVKD. CDR3 nucleotide sequence: TGTGCCATCAGTGAGGGGGCAATGGGGGCGCAGTACTTC. This codes for CAISEGAMGAQYF.

CDR3: CASSLGWKGTSGTLAKNIQYF. The CDR3 DNA follows: TGTGCCAGCAGTTTAGGGTGGAAGGGGACTAGCGGGACCCTAGCCAAAAACATTCAGTACTTC. The chain employs TRBV28 and TRBJ2-4, with 13 bases that match TRBD2. V was pared by 2 bases and J by 0 bases, with 13 bases of the junction left unmatched. This CDR3 has 21 amino acids. CDR1 is MDHEN and CDR2 is SYDVKM in the germline V gene.

The gene calls are TRBV29-1 and TRBJ1-2; TRBD1 aligns across 10 bases. Losses at the gene ends were 6 bases for V and 2 bases for J; bases not matched to a gene: 3. Germline assignment: CDR1 SQVTM and CDR2 ANQGSEA. The CDR3 sequence is 13 residues long. The CDR3 region has the DNA TGCAGCGTGGGACAGGGGCTCAACTATGGCTACACCTTC. Translation: CSVGQGLNYGYTF.